The 12 T cell receptor beta chains presented below share a single source sample, sequenced in a study of blood T cell repertoires in COVID-19. Here immunoSEQ multiplex PCR was the method, and the copy in TCRdb shows in-frame clones only, minus some. The sample has about 340,000 clones; about 86% are singletons. The sample comprised peripheral blood. The receptors here all came from a man aged 25-40 years with active or convalescent COVID-19.

The CDR3: CASSRAPTGYYEQYF. The CDR3 DNA is TGTGCCAGCAGCCGCGCCCCGACAGGCTACTACGAGCAGTACTTC. V gene TRBV5-8 combines with J gene TRBJ2-7; tentatively, D is TRBD1 (6 bases). The CDR3 spans 15 residues. The V and J ends lost 4 bases and 3 bases respectively, with 17 bases between them. Germline CDR1 reads SGHTS; CDR2 reads YDEGEE.

This chain links TRBV15 with TRBJ2-3; a weak D match, TRBD1 (6 bases). The CDR3 covers 12 residues. The ends were cut back, 6 bases at V and 9 bases at J, with 13 bases in the middle. Germline values: CDR1 LNHNV, CDR2 YYDKDF (reference sequence). The CDR3 loop is CATRRQDSTQYF. In DNA form, the CDR3 reads TGTGCCACCAGAAGGCAGGACAGCACGCAGTATTTT. Based on the CDR3 plus reference TRBV15 and TRBJ2-3, the full variable domain is DAMVIQNPRYQVTQFGKPVTLSCSQTLNHNVMYWYQQKSSQAPKLLFHYYDKDFNNEADTPDNFQSRRPNTSFCFLDIRSPGLGDTAMYLCATRRQDSTQYFGPGTRLTVL.

A single count supports this clone. The chain recombines TRBV30 with TRBJ2-3, with no clear D. The ends were cut back, 0 bases at V and 3 bases at J, with 13 bases in the middle. Germline V gene lookup returns CDR1 GTSNPN and CDR2 SVGIG (reference sequence). The CDR3 is 15 amino acids. CDR3 bases: TGTGCCTGGAGTGTAGTACGCATCCGGACAGATACGCAGTATTTT. As protein: CAWSVVRIRTDTQYF.

On this clone: The junction does not match germline at one end; this may be a read error. Other DNA sequences from this sample encode an identical CDR3 as well. This chain links TRBV7-3 with TRBJ1-3; D is ambiguous. CDR1 is SGHTA, CDR2 FQGTGA, per germline. The CDR3 spans 14 residues. The CDR3 coding sequence is TGTGCCAGCAGCCTAACGAGCTCTGGAAACACCATATATTTT. Amino acid sequence: CASSLTSSGNTIYF.

Details on this clone: Other nucleotide sequences from this sample produce the same CDR3. The chain employs TRBV4-3 and TRBJ1-4; possible D gene TRBD1, 6 bases. The V end was cut by 0 bases, the J end by 2 bases, with 10 bases between. Germline CDR1 reads LGHNA; CDR2 reads YSLEER. There are 16 residues in the CDR3. The CDR3 reads CASSQDRGGTNEKLFF. The CDR3 coding sequence is TGCGCCAGCAGCCAAGACAGGGGAGGGACTAATGAAAAACTGTTTTTT.

The chain is built from TRBV4-1 and TRBJ1-3, with D perhaps matching TRBD1 (6 bases). This CDR3 region has 14 residues. V was shortened by 5 bases and J by 2 bases, with 10 bases between the two germline ends. Germline V gives CDR1 MGHRA, CDR2 YSYEKL. This chain's CDR3 is CASSAGATGNTIYF. The CDR3 DNA reads as TGCGCCAGCAGCGCAGGGGCGACTGGAAACACCATATATTTT.

This clone was counted ten times or more. This chain joins TRBV28 and TRBJ2-3; D may be TRBD2 (5 bases). The CDR3 is made up of 15 amino acids. Trimming pared 5 bases from V and 0 bases from J, leaving 12 bases between. Germline V CDR1 and CDR2: MDHEN, SYDVKM. CDR3 protein: CASSRRPWSTDTQYF. The CDR3 nucleotides are TGTGCCAGCAGTCGGAGGCCTTGGAGCACAGATACGCAGTATTTT.

The CDR3: CASSPRAGGSNEQFF. CDR3 nucleotide sequence: TGTGCCAGCAGCCCCCGGGCGGGAGGTTCAAATGAGCAGTTCTTC. The chain couples TRBV9 to TRBJ2-1; 8 nucleotides line up with TRBD2. Germline values: CDR1 SGDLS, CDR2 YYNGEE. The CDR3 has 15 amino acids. Losses at the gene ends were 4 bases for V and 7 bases for J; bases not matched to a gene: 10.

The chain joins TRBV3-1 (or the pseudogene TRBV3-2) to TRBJ2-1; TRBD2 matches 10 bases. This CDR3 is built from 14 residues. The V gene's germline CDR1 is LGHDT and CDR2 YNNKEL (reference sequence). J was trimmed by 8 bases and V by 4 bases; bases with no gene match: 5. The CDR3 DNA is TGTGCCAGCAGCCTGACCGGGACTAGCGATGAGCAGTTCTTC. It codes for CASSLTGTSDEQFF.

V is TRBV29-1 and J is TRBJ2-1; 7 positions agree with TRBD2. Germline loops: CDR1 SQVTM, CDR2 ANQGSEA. This CDR3 spans 14 amino acids. Trimming cost V 4 bases and J 4 bases; bases outside gene matches: 7. CDR3 residues: CSVVPAGLYNEQFF. CDR3 DNA sequence: TGCAGCGTTGTTCCAGCGGGGCTATACAATGAGCAGTTCTTC.

Only a few counts were recorded for this clone. The genes are TRBV5-1 and TRBJ2-7; 7 positions agree with TRBD2. Germline values: CDR1 SGHRS, CDR2 YFSETQ. The CDR3 runs 11 residues. The ends lost 3 bases at V and 7 bases at J; junction bases unmatched: 1. The CDR3 DNA reads as TGCGCCAGCAGCTGGGAGGGGGAGCAGTACTTC. This sequence encodes CASSWEGEQYF.

The chain combines TRBV11-1 with TRBJ1-4; TRBD1 is a possible D gene (6 bases). Trimming removed 3 bases at V and 3 bases at J, with 8 bases between. The CDR3 totals 14 residues. CDR1 SGHAT and CDR2 FQDESV come from the germline V gene (reference sequence). CDR3 sequence: CASSFRTANEKLFF. The CDR3 bases are TGTGCCAGCAGCTTCAGGACAGCTAATGAAAAACTGTTTTTT. The variable domain in full, with the rest retrieved from reference TRBV11-1 and TRBJ1-4, is EAEVAQSPRYKITEKSQAVAFWCDPISGHATLYWYRQILGQGPELLVQFQDESVVDDSQLPKDRFSAERLKGVDSTLKIQPAELGDSAMYLCASSFRTANEKLFFGSGTQLSVL.